What follows are 10 T cell receptor beta chains derived from one specimen sequenced in a study of blood T cell repertoires in COVID-19. The method was immunoSEQ multiplex PCR; TCRdb's version includes in-frame clones alone and lacks a portion of them. The table shows approximately 390,000 clones, with over 75% occurring only once. Sequencing used PBMCs or T cells enriched from blood (not recorded which). The receptors derive from a woman between 40 and 55 years old with acute COVID-19.

The chain has TRBV19 and TRBJ1-6, with a possible D match to TRBD1 (6 bases). Trimming removed 5 bases at V and 7 bases at J, with 15 bases between. This CDR3 is 15 amino acids long. Looked up from germline, CDR1 is LNHDA and CDR2 is SQIVND (reference sequence). The CDR3 protein is CASSRQVDLNSPLHF. The CDR3 coding sequence is TGTGCCAGTAGTCGACAGGTCGACCTCAATTCACCCCTCCACTTT.

This CDR3 reads CASRWSGLYKEGYTF. The CDR3 DNA follows: TGTGCCAGCAGGTGGTCAGGGTTGTATAAGGAGGGCTACACCTTC. V usage is TRBV13 and J usage is TRBJ1-2; D perhaps matches TRBD1 (5 bases). Germline V gives CDR1 PRHDT, CDR2 FYEKMQ (reference sequence). With 6 bases removed from V and 8 bases from J, the gap between germline ends came to 22 bases. This CDR3 comprises 15 residues.

The chain joins TRBV27 to TRBJ2-1, with 13 bases aligning to TRBD2. The CDR3 totals 15 residues. Germline V gene data show CDR1 as MNHEY and CDR2 as SMNVEV (reference sequence). The ends lost 8 bases at V and 4 bases at J; junction bases unmatched: 5. For the CDR3, the DNA is TGTGCCAGCTTGAGGACTAGCGGGGGATACAATGAGCAGTTCTTC. Protein: CASLRTSGGYNEQFF.

This clone was recorded a few times. The chain carries TRBV18 and TRBJ2-7, with 9 nucleotides matching TRBD1. This CDR3 region has 15 residues. CDR1 is KGHSH, CDR2 LQKENI, per germline. Trimming at V came to 3 bases and at J to 3 bases, leaving 6 bases not matched to a gene. CDR3 DNA sequence: TGTGCCAGCTCACCGGCGGGACAGGGTTACTACGAGCAGTACTTC. Amino acids: CASSPAGQGYYEQYF.

The rearrangement links TRBV5-6 to TRBJ2-1; 10 positions agree with TRBD1. This CDR3 is built from 14 residues. Germline CDR1 SGHDT, CDR2 YYEEEE. Unmatched junction bases numbered 6, after V lost 5 bases and J lost 7 bases. This chain's CDR3 is CASRAGQGRNEQFF. The CDR3 coding sequence is TGTGCCAGCAGGGCGGGACAGGGGAGGAATGAGCAGTTCTTC.

This clone turned up a few times. V is TRBV5-6 and J is TRBJ1-2, with 10 nucleotides matching TRBD1. The V gene end was trimmed by 2 bases and the J gene end by 8 bases; junction bases not matched to a gene: 3. CDR1 and CDR2 (germline): SGHDT, YYEEEE. The CDR3 is made up of 13 amino acids. In nucleotides, the CDR3 is TGTGCCAGCAGCTTTGGGACAGGGGCCGGCTACACCTTC. It specifies CASSFGTGAGYTF.

CDR3 protein: CASSSLAAGPNTDTQYF. In DNA, the CDR3 is TGTGCCAGCAGCTCCCTAGCTGCGGGGCCAAACACAGATACGCAGTATTTT. The chain links TRBV11-3 to TRBJ2-3; weak D call: TRBD2 (6 bases). The CDR3 extends over 17 amino acids. The V gene lost 4 bases and the J gene lost 2 bases, with 19 bases spanning the gap. Germline V CDR1 and CDR2: SGHNT, YENEEA. The whole variable domain, filled in from reference TRBV11-3 and TRBJ2-3, reads EAGVVQSPRYKIIEKKQPVAFWCNPISGHNTLYWYLQNLGQGPELLIRYENEEAVDDSQLPKDRFSAERLKGVDSTLKIQPAELGDSAVYLCASSSLAAGPNTDTQYFGPGTRLTVL.

This chain's CDR3 is CASSYSGSPRQPQHF. The CDR3 nucleotides read TGTGCCAGCAGTTACTCTGGCAGCCCCAGGCAGCCCCAGCATTTT. The chain joins TRBV6-5 to TRBJ1-5; D is undetermined. The CDR3 has 15 residues. CDR1 and CDR2 from the germline V gene are MNHEY and SVGAGI. With 0 bases removed from V and 7 bases from J, the gap between germline ends came to 13 bases.

The chain has TRBV6-5 and TRBJ1-2; D possibly corresponds to TRBD1 (6 bases). The CDR3 loop spans 13 amino acids. V was shortened by 4 bases and J by 4 bases, with 10 bases between the two germline ends. CDR1 and CDR2 from the germline V gene are MNHEY and SVGAGI. CDR3 sequence (DNA): TGTGCCAGCAGTTTCGGACAGATCTATGGCTACACCTTC. Amino acid sequence: CASSFGQIYGYTF.

The rearrangement links TRBV2 to TRBJ1-1, with D perhaps TRBD1 (5 bases). The germline V and J ends were trimmed by 7 bases and 1 base, with 10 bases remaining between them. CDR1 is SNHLY, CDR2 FYNNEI, per germline. The CDR3 length is 13 residues. CDR3 sequence reads: CASNGRENTEAFF. CDR3 DNA sequence: TGTGCCAGCAATGGCAGGGAGAACACTGAAGCTTTCTTT. Together with reference TRBV2 and TRBJ1-1, the CDR3 gives the full variable domain: EPEVTQTPSHQVTQMGQEVILRCVPISNHLYFYWYRQILGQKVEFLVSFYNNEISEKSEIFDDQFSVERPDGSNFTLKIRSTKLEDSAMYFCASNGRENTEAFFGQGTRLTVV.